This T cell receptor (beta chain) was found in a study of blood T cell repertoires in COVID-19. Authors' methods: Reference gene primers were amplified, and this amplification served to estimate nucleated cell counts. TCRdb's copy holds only in-frame clones and misses some; the assay was immunoSEQ multiplex PCR. Clone size and V and J calls were adopted from that table, with D and trimming inferred from the DNA. Of just under 150,000 clones detected, 80% to 90% appear once; the ten largest clones hold less than 0.95%. The CDR3 is 15 residues long. The V gene lost 6 bases and the J gene lost 0 bases, with 12 bases spanning the gap. CDR1 is LNHDA and CDR2 is SQIVND in the germline V gene (reference sequence).

This sequence joins TRBV19 and TRBJ2-1; D might be TRBD1 (6 bases). What was sequenced was peripheral blood. The receptor comes from a woman in her 50s with acute or convalescent COVID-19. CDR3 DNA sequence: TGTGCCAGTAGCCTCCAGGGGAGCTCCTACAATGAGCAGTTCTTC. Its translation: CASSLQGSSYNEQFF.